The clone carrying this TCR beta chain was counted many times. Its antigen is undetermined. With 3 bases clipped from V and 7 bases from J, the junction kept 7 bases outside the gene matches. The CDR3 sequence is 13 residues long. The germline gives CDR1 SGHKS, CDR2 YYEKEE (reference sequence). The data derive from a study of read filtering for tumor transcriptome and immune sequencing. From approximately 400 ng of RNA, a library with molecular barcoded alpha/delta and beta/gamma adaptors was made. TCRdb re-called the reads through MiXCR, storing one row per CDR3 protein. The sample has under 40,000 distinct CDR3 sequences, around 15% seen once. Study outcomes and limitations: IR-seq and RNA-seq agreed better without single-read clonotypes. This fraction held mixed bone marrow immune cells after CD138-negative sorting.

This TCR was recovered from a donor at least 40 years old with multiple myeloma. The chain carries TRBV5-5 and TRBJ2-7; TRBD1 matches at 7 bases. The material sequenced was a population of CD138-negative cells sorted from bone marrow. The CDR3 bases are TGTGCCAGCAGCTCGGGGCCAGGGGGTGAGCAGTACTTC. Amino acid sequence: CASSSGPGGEQYF.